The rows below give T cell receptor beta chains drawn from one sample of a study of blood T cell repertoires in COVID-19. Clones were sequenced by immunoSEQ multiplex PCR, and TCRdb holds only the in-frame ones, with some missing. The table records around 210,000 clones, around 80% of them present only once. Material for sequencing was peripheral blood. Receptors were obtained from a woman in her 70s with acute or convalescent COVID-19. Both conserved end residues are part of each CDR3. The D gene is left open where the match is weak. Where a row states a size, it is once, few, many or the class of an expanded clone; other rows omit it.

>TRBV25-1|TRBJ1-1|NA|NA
CASSDFRDKGAFF
TGTGCCAGCAGCGACTTCCGGGACAAAGGAGCTTTCTTT
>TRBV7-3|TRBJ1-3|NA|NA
CASSQPGGSGNTIYF
TGTGCCAGCAGCCAACCGGGGGGAAGTGGAAACACCATATATTTT
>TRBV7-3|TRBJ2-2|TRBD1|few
CASSPRTGASGELFF
TGTGCCAGCAGCCCACGGACAGGGGCTAGCGGGGAGCTGTTTTTT
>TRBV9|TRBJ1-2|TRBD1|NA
CASSVGQIYGYTF
TGTGCCAGCAGCGTGGGACAGATCTATGGCTACACCTTC
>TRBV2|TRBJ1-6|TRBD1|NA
CASILGQGNSPLHF
TGTGCCAGCATCCTGGGACAGGGGAATTCACCCCTCCACTTT
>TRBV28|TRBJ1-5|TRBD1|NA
CASSLSGTGWEPQHF
TGTGCCAGCAGTTTAAGCGGGACAGGGTGGGAGCCCCAGCATTTT
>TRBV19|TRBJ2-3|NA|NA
CASSIDEVVETDTQYF
TGTGCCAGTAGTATAGATGAGGTCGTGGAAACAGATACGCAGTATTTT
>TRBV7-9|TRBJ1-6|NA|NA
CASSLESGNNSPLHF
TGTGCCAGCAGCTTAGAGTCAGGGAATAATTCACCCCTCCACTTT
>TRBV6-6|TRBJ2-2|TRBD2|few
CASISSSGGRDGELFF
TGTGCCAGCATCTCATCTAGCGGGGGTCGTGACGGGGAGCTGTTTTTT
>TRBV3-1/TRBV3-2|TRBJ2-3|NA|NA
CASSRQGLTDTQYF
TGTGCCAGCAGCCGCCAAGGACTCACAGATACGCAGTATTTT